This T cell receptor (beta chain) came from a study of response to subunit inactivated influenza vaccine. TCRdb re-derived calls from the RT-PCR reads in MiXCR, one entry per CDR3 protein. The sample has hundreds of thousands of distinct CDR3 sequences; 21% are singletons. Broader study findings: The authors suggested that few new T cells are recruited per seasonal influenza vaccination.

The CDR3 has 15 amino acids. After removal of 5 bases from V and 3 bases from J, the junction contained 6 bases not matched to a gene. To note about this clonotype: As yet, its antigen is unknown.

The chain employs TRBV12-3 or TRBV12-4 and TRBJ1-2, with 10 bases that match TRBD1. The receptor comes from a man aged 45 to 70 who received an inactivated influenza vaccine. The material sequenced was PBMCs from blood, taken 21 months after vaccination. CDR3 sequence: CASSQTGGWDYGYTF. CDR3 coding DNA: TGTGCCAGCAGTCAGACAGGGGGCTGGGACTATGGCTACACCTTC.